Sequencing of this T cell receptor beta chain was carried out in a study of shared clonotypes between healthy human individuals. Overall study context: Three plates were used per donor for CD4 naive, three for CD4 memory, two for CD8 naive and one for CD8 memory. Study-level results: In contrast to clonotypes shared by all four donors, non-shared clonotypes had lower generation probabilities.

This CDR3 has 13 residues. The junction had 6 bases not matched to a gene; V was cut back by 7 bases and J by 2 bases. The germline CDR1 and CDR2 sequences are SQVTM and ANQGSEA. Comment on this clone: Its antigen remains unknown.

Terminally differentiated effector memory CD45RA+ cells were excluded from the naive CD8 cells, which were CD45RO-negative and positively selected for CCR7. Several immunoSEQ plates received, in even portions, the genomic DNA of each subset. Measured with immunoSEQ multiplex PCR; TCRdb has only the in-frame clones, and not every one. The table lists roughly 2.1 million clones, roughly 91% of them singletons. Sequencing was done on a sample of naive CD8+ T cells from PBMCs. This chain joins TRBV29-1 and TRBJ2-7, with 9 bases aligning to TRBD1. The clonotype was recovered from a man younger than 35 in good health. Some clones in this sample may be carry-over from other donors' samples. DNA of the CDR3: TGCAGCGCCCGGGACAGGGAGACCTACGAGCAGTACTTC. Residues: CSARDRETYEQYF.